This T cell receptor beta chain appears in the sequencing data of a study of blood T cell repertoires in COVID-19. Background on the study: Samples representing acute and convalescent COVID-19 were sourced from the United States, Italy and Spain. T cells, B-cell-depleted T cells, or PBMCs supplied cDNA or gDNA.

Original processing methods: Reference gene primer amplification in the assay estimated nucleated cell counts. Libraries were prepared by immunoSEQ multiplex PCR; TCRdb keeps only in-frame clonotypes and omits some of them. V and J calls and clone size are as listed in that table; D and trimming were resolved from the DNA. Of almost 100,000 clones detected, about nine tenths appear once; the ten largest clones hold 10%. The CDR3 contains 17 residues. Germline CDR1 and CDR2: LGHDT and YNNKEL (reference sequence). Trimming pared 0 bases from V and 2 bases from J, leaving 15 bases between. The receptor was isolated from a middle-aged man with acute or convalescent COVID-19. Sequenced sample: peripheral blood. V usage is TRBV3-1 (or the pseudogene TRBV3-2) and J usage is TRBJ2-3, with D possibly TRBD2 on 6 matching bases. The CDR3 DNA sequence: TGTGCCAGCAGCCAAGAGGCGGCGGGAACAGTCACAGATACGCAGTATTTT. Its protein is CASSQEAAGTVTDTQYF.